The text below deals with one T cell receptor beta chain. What it binds is unknown. CDR3 length equals 14 residues. Germline values: CDR1 GTSNPN, CDR2 SVGIG (reference sequence). Trimming took off 3 bases at V and 3 bases at J, with 15 bases between the two ends. The data originate from a study of CD8 T cells in ankylosing spondylitis. TCRdb analysed the 5' RACE reads with MiXCR anew, one entry per CDR3 protein. There are fewer than 500,000 distinct CDR3 sequences in the sample; roughly 26% occur only once, and 0.89% lies in the top ten. Findings of the study overall: A motif of eight highly homologous TCR beta variants was seen as apparently characteristic of ankylosing spondylitis blood.

The chain is built from TRBV30 and TRBJ2-7; TRBD2 might be the D (5 bases). Source material: blood, either unsorted or a sorted T cell fraction (not recorded which). The receptor comes from a male donor with ankylosing spondylitis. The CDR3 loop reads CAWRAGEQYYEQYF. The CDR3 DNA reads as TGTGCCTGGAGGGCCGGGGAACAATACTACGAGCAGTACTTC.